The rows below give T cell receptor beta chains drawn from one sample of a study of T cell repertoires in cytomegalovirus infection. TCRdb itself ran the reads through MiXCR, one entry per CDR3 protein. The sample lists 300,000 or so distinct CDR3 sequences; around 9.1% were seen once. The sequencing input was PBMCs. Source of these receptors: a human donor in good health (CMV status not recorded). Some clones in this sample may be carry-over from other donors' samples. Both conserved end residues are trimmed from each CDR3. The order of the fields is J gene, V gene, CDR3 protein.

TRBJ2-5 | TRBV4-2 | ASRGIGSQETQY
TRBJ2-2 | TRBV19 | AVARGESDTGELF
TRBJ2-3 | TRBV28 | ASSFTGPDTQY
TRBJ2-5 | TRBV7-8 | ASSPRDRNYQETQY
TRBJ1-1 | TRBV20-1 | SAGTPGPKAF
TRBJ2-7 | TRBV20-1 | SASVLYEQY
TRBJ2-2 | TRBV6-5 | ASSSSRDPRLRNTGELF
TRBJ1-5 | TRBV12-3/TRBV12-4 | ASREGRYSNQPQH
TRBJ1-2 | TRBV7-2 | ASRQGGNYGYT
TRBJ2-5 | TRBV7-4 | ASSPRFGRGQETQY
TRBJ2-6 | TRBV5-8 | ASRPMASGANVLT
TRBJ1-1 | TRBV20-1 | SASVAANTEAF
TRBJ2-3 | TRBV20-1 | SASSSGGETDTQY
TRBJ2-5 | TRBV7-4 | ASSLPRTRQETQY
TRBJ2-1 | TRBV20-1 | SASQGSGYNEQF
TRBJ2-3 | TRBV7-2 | ASSLNRGGGTDTQY
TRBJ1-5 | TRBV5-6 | ASSFRTSSNQPQH
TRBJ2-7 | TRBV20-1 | SARDLLGSEIYEQY
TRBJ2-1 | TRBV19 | ASRDFYNEQF
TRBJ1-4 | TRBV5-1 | ASSPRDTTNEKLF
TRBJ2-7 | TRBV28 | ASSDVTGQTYEQY
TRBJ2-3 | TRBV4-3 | ASSQVGGTDTQY
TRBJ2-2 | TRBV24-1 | ATSDLRSPGELF
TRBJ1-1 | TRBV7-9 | ASSLGFGSLGAEAF
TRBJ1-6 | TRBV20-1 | SARGQGLYNSPLY
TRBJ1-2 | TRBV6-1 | ASSEREGWEFTYGYT
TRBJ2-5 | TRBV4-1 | ASSPRPGLRGQETQY
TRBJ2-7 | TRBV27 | ASSLMRGYEQY
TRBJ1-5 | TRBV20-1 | SASIPRGHDNQPQH
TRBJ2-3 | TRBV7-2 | ASSLGLAGGRTDTQY
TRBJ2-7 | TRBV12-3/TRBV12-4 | ASGSSYEQY
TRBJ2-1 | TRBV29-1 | SVGGGPSSYNEQF
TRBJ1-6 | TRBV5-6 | ASSFPTGTAGSPLH
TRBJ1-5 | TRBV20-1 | SASRAGQPQH
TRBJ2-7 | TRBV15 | ATSRGGNEQY
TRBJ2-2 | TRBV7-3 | ASSSITGELF
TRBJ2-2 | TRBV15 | ATSRDKNTGELF
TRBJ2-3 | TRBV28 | ASKLAGTDTQY
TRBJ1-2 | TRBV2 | ANPTGAYGYT
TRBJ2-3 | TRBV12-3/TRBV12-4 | ASSLPRGRERTDTQY
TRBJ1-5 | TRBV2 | ASKVTGNQPQH
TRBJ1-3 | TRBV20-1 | SASLGGALLRNTIY
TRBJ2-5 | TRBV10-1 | ASSERTGDQETQY
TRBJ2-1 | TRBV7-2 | ASSLWSPTRNEQF
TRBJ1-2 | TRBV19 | ASSIWISDGFT
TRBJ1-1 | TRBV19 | ASSPQGGFEAF
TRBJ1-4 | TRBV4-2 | ASRRVGANEKLF
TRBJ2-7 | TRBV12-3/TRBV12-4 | ASTSSGDYEQY
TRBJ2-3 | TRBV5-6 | ASSFRAGVTDTQY
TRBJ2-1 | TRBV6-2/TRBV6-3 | ASSYSSDYNEQF
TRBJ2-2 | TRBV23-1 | ASSQCFQGAGELF
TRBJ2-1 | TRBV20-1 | SARPGTSGGNYEQF
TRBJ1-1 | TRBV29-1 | SVEDQGWGEAF
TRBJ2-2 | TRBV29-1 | SVWLVNTGELF
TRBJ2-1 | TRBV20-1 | SARASGGQPAQF
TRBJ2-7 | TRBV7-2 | ASSLGGLEQY
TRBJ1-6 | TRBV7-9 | ASSDRDRGDLSSYNSPLH